Listed here are 20 T cell receptor beta chains from one sample, sequenced in a study of human T cells and chemical hapten exposure. MiXCR, applied by TCRdb to the RACE reads, yields one record per CDR3 protein. This table has some 110,000 distinct CDR3 sequences, around 34% appearing once. Time point defined: patch test 3, about 24 weeks after DPC sensitization. Treatment reported: therapeutic diphenylcyclopropenone sensitization with weekly scalp DPC. Sequenced here: whole blood, sampled in connection with sensitization to the hapten diphenylcyclopropenone (DPC). The origin of the receptors is a man aged 35-49 years with alopecia areata. Some clones in this sample may be carry-over from other donors' samples.

The chain recombines TRBV7-6 with TRBJ1-1, with D perhaps TRBD1 (6 bases). The CDR3 length is 16 residues. V was trimmed by 1 base and J by 1 base, leaving 13 bases between them. The V gene's germline CDR1 is SGHVS and CDR2 FNYEAQ. This CDR3 is CASSLERTAWNTEAFF. CDR3 coding DNA: TGTGCCAGCAGCTTAGAGAGGACAGCCTGGAACACTGAAGCTTTCTTT.

This clonotype was observed a few times. The chain uses TRBV28 and TRBJ2-7, with D hard to call. The V end was cut by 2 bases, the J end by 3 bases, with 5 bases between. The CDR3 spans 12 residues. Germline V CDR1 and CDR2: MDHEN, SYDVKM. CDR3 in amino acids: CASSLMNYEQYF. The CDR3 DNA follows: TGTGCCAGCAGTTTAATGAACTACGAGCAGTACTTC.

This chain joins TRBV12-3 or TRBV12-4 and TRBJ2-3, with 12 positions matching TRBD2. The CDR3 loop spans 16 amino acids. V trimming: 5 bases; J trimming: 8 bases; junction bases outside the gene matches: 11. CDR3: CASSETSGRTGGTQYF. The CDR3 nucleotides are TGTGCCAGCAGTGAGACTAGCGGGAGAACAGGGGGTACGCAGTATTTT.

The V gene is TRBV27, the J gene TRBJ2-2; D ambiguous. The CDR3 totals 17 residues. The germline gives CDR1 MNHEY, CDR2 SMNVEV (reference sequence). Trimming cost V 7 bases and J 5 bases, with 23 bases left between them. The CDR3: CASTLMGGGVRTGELFF. CDR3 in DNA: TGTGCCAGCACCCTGATGGGCGGTGGAGTTAGAACCGGGGAGCTGTTTTTT.

This rearrangement joins TRBV29-1 to TRBJ1-1; D not certain. CDR3 length equals 13 residues. Germline CDR1 and CDR2: SQVTM and ANQGSEA. V lost 2 bases, J lost 0 bases, and 7 bases lay in between. CDR3 DNA sequence: TGCAGCGTTGAAACAAGCCTGAACACTGAAGCTTTCTTT. This translates into CSVETSLNTEAFF.

The rearrangement links TRBV9 to TRBJ2-1, with TRBD2 as a possible D gene (6 bases). Trimming took 3 bases from V and 0 from J, leaving 22 bases between them. The germline gives CDR1 SGDLS, CDR2 YYNGEE. CDR3 length: 19 amino acids. CDR3 DNA sequence: TGTGCCAGCAGCGCCAGTCTTAGCGGAGACCCCAGCTCCTACAATGAGCAGTTCTTC. Protein sequence: CASSASLSGDPSSYNEQFF.

The CDR3 region has the DNA TGTGCCAGCAGCTTAGTTAGGGTAGGAGGAGATACGCAGTATTTT. Protein product: CASSLVRVGGDTQYF. This sequence joins TRBV11-2 and TRBJ2-3; the D gene is possibly TRBD2 (5 bases). V was shortened by 1 base and J by 5 bases, with 13 bases between the two germline ends. Germline values: CDR1 SGHAT, CDR2 FQNNGV. This CDR3 comprises 15 residues.

There are a few counts of this clonotype. J is TRBJ2-5 and V is TRBV7-2; TRBD1 is a possible D gene (6 bases). This CDR3 has 14 amino acids. Germline CDR1 is SGHTA and CDR2 is FQGNSA. V shed 6 bases and J shed 2 bases, with 13 bases lying between them. The DNA of the CDR3 is TGTGCCAGCAGGTCCCGGACAGTTCAAGAGACCCAGTACTTC. Its protein is CASRSRTVQETQYF.

The V and J genes are TRBV27 and TRBJ2-7, with TRBD2 identical over 8 bases. Germline V gene data show CDR1 as MNHEY and CDR2 as SMNVEV (reference sequence). This CDR3 spans 19 amino acids. Trimming cost V 9 bases and J 2 bases; bases outside gene matches: 24. The chain's CDR3 is CARGPQEEREIPLAYEQYV. CDR3 coding DNA: TGTGCCAGAGGCCCCCAAGAGGAGCGGGAGATCCCGCTCGCCTACGAGCAGTACGTC.

The chain recombines TRBV2 with TRBJ1-5, with unresolved D. The V gene lost 3 bases and the J gene lost 3 bases, with 6 bases spanning the gap. The CDR3 runs to 13 residues. Germline CDR1 and CDR2: SNHLY and FYNNEI. DNA for the CDR3: TGTGCCAGCAGTGATATCGCCAATCAGCCCCAGCATTTT. Its protein is CASSDIANQPQHF.

This clonotype was detected a few times. The chain links TRBV2 to TRBJ2-2; 7 nucleotides align to TRBD2. Germline V gene lookup returns CDR1 SNHLY and CDR2 FYNNEI. The CDR3 is made up of 17 amino acids. V was clipped by 0 bases and J by 4 bases; unmatched bases: 8. CDR3 nucleotides: TGTGCCAGCAGTGAAGCGCGGACTAGTCTGGCCACCGGGGAGCTGTTTTTT. This sequence encodes CASSEARTSLATGELFF.

This clonotype was recorded a few times. V gene TRBV6-1 combines with J gene TRBJ1-4, with 10 bases fitting TRBD1. V shed 9 bases and J 0 bases; nucleotides not matched to a gene: 13. The CDR3 extends over 18 amino acids. Looked up from germline, CDR1 is MNHNS and CDR2 is SASEGT. This CDR3 reads CASKPGQGVSSTNEKLFF. The CDR3 DNA is TGTGCCAGTAAACCCGGACAGGGGGTCTCCTCAACTAATGAAAAACTGTTTTTT.

V is TRBV5-1 and J is TRBJ1-4, with 8 nucleotides matching TRBD1. The CDR3 consists of 14 residues. Germline assignment: CDR1 SGHRS and CDR2 YFSETQ. The junction had 7 bases not matched to a gene; V was cut back by 4 bases and J by 8 bases. For the CDR3, the DNA is TGCGCCAGCAGCCCGGACAGGGTAGGAGAAAAACTGTTTTTT. This gives the protein CASSPDRVGEKLFF. Full variable domain (remainder filled in from reference TRBV5-1 and TRBJ1-4): KAGVTQTPRYLIKTRGQQVTLSCSPISGHRSVSWYQQTPGQGLQFLFEYFSETQRNKGNFPGRFSGRQFSNSRSEMNVSTLELGDSALYLCASSPDRVGEKLFFGSGTQLSVL.

The chain combines TRBV20-1 with TRBJ2-7; maybe TRBD2 (5 bases). Germline assignment: CDR1 DFQATT and CDR2 SNEGSKA (reference sequence). This CDR3 has 16 amino acids. Between the trimmed V and J ends, which lost 2 bases and 2 bases, there was a span of 19 bases. CDR3 sequence (DNA): TGCAGTGCTAGACACCGGGGAAGCCCTAAAACCTACGAGCAGTACTTC. Translated: CSARHRGSPKTYEQYF.

The chain recombines TRBV7-9 with TRBJ2-3, with D possibly being TRBD1 (6 bases). The germline V gene encodes CDR1 SEHNR and CDR2 FQNEAQ (reference sequence). This CDR3 spans 16 amino acids. Trimming shortened V by 4 bases and J by 3 bases, and 17 bases separated the two germline ends. The CDR3 reads CASSYPTAGATDTQYF. The CDR3 DNA reads as TGTGCCAGCAGCTACCCTACGGCAGGGGCGACAGATACGCAGTATTTT.

The V and J genes are TRBV12-3 or TRBV12-4 and TRBJ2-1; 14 bases match TRBD2. This CDR3 is 15 amino acids long. V was clipped by 6 bases and J by 7 bases; unmatched bases: 5. DNA of the CDR3: TGTGCCAGCAGGCCCGGGACTAGCGGGAGAAATGAGCAGTTCTTC. Translating gives CASRPGTSGRNEQFF.

The V call is TRBV2, the J call TRBJ2-1, with 14 positions matching TRBD2. CDR1 is SNHLY and CDR2 is FYNNEI in the germline V gene. The CDR3 contains 19 residues. After removal of 3 bases from V and 1 base from J, the junction contained 8 bases not matched to a gene. CDR3 loop: CASSENGLAGGVSYNEQFF. CDR3 sequence (DNA): TGTGCCAGCAGTGAGAACGGACTAGCGGGAGGAGTATCCTACAATGAGCAGTTCTTC.

This clonotype was counted between two and nine times. The chain has TRBV29-1 and TRBJ2-3, with D unresolved. Trimming stripped 7 bases from V and 2 bases from J, with 13 bases between. The CDR3 totals 13 residues. Germline CDR1 reads SQVTM; CDR2 reads ANQGSEA. DNA of the CDR3: TGCAGCGCCATTGGTCCCCCCACAGATACGCAGTATTTT. Its translation: CSAIGPPTDTQYF.

V and J are TRBV27 and TRBJ2-7; 8 bases agree with TRBD2. The CDR3 sequence is 16 residues long. Germline V gene sequence: CDR1 MNHEY, CDR2 SMNVEV (reference sequence). Here the CDR3 reads CVSGTLGLGWMREQYV. The CDR3 nucleotides are TGTGTCAGCGGTACACTGGGACTAGGTTGGATGCGCGAGCAGTACGTC.

The V call is TRBV3-1, the J call TRBJ2-6, with 7 positions matching TRBD1. V was pared by 4 bases and J by 0 bases, with 6 bases of the junction left unmatched. Germline values: CDR1 LGHDT, CDR2 YNNKEL (reference sequence). This CDR3 spans 17 amino acids. CDR3 residues: CASSRIAGGSGANVLTF. CDR3 DNA: TGTGCCAGCAGCCGAATAGCAGGGGGCTCTGGGGCCAACGTCCTGACTTTC. The complete variable domain, with remaining parts taken from reference TRBV3-1 and TRBJ2-6, reads DTAVSQTPKYLVTQMGNDKSIKCEQNLGHDTMYWYKQDSKKFLKIMFSYNNKELIINETVPNRFSPKSPDKAHLNLHINSLELGDSAVYFCASSRIAGGSGANVLTFGAGSRLTVL.